Listed here is a single TCR beta chain. Trimming removed 2 bases from V and 12 bases from J, with 17 bases in between. The CDR3 totals 12 residues. Germline assignment: CDR1 GTSNPN and CDR2 SVGIG (reference sequence). This record comes from a study of control samples from healthy donors and cancer patients. Assay: immunoSEQ multiplex PCR; the TCRdb copy retains only in-frame clones and omits some. Here the sample spans 120,000 to 150,000 clones, over 85% being singletons. The receptor was derived from a man aged 18-30 years in good health. The sequenced material came from blood. This chain links TRBV30 with TRBJ2-7; D is unresolved. CDR3 in amino acids: CAWSSDGLGAYF. Written as DNA, the CDR3 is TGTGCCTGGAGTTCCGACGGCCTAGGTGCGTACTTC.